This entry describes one TCR beta chain. The antigen remains unidentified. This CDR3 is built from 16 residues. CDR1 SGHRS and CDR2 YFSETQ come from the germline V gene. Deletions cut 0 bases from V and 2 bases from J, with 13 bases between. Data came from immunoSEQ multiplex PCR; TCRdb stores just in-frame clones and leaves some out. The table includes about 470,000 clones, roughly 77% detected once. This sample stems from a study of shared clonotypes between healthy human individuals. Study-level findings and limits: Sampling was confined to blood; repertoires within tissues likely differ.

The chain employs TRBV5-1 and TRBJ2-3; tentative D call: TRBD1 (5 bases). Sequencing input: PBMCs. This TCR was sampled from a woman in her thirties or forties in good health. Some clones in this sample may be carry-over from other donors' samples. CDR3 residues: CASSLDGQTLTDTQYF. CDR3 bases: TGCGCCAGCAGCTTGGACGGACAAACACTCACAGATACGCAGTATTTT.